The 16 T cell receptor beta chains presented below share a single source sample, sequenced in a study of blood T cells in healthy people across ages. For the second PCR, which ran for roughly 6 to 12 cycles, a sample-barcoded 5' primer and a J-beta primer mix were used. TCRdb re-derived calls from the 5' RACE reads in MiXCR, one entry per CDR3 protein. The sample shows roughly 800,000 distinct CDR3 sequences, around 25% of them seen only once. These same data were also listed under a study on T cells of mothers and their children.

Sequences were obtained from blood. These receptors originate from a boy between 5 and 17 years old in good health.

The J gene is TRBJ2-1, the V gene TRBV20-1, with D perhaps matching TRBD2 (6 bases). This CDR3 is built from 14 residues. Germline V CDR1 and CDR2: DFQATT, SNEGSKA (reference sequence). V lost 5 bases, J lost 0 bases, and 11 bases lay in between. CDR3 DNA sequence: TGCAGTGCTGGCGGGAAGCCCTCCTACAATGAGCAGTTCTTC. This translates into CSAGGKPSYNEQFF.

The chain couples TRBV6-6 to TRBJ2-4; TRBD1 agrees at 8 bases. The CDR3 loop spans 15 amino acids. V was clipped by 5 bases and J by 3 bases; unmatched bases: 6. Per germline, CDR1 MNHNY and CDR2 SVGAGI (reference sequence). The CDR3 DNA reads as TGTGCCAGCAGTCGACAGGGGTCAGGCAAAAACATTCAGTACTTC. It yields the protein CASSRQGSGKNIQYF.

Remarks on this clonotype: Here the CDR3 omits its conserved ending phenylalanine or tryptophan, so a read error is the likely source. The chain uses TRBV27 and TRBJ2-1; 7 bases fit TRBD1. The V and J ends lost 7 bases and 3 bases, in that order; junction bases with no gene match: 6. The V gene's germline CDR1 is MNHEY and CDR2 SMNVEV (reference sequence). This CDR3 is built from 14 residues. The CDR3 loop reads CASIRDRDYNEQFL. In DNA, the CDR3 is TGTGCCAGCATCCGAGACAGGGACTACAATGAGCAGTTCCTC.

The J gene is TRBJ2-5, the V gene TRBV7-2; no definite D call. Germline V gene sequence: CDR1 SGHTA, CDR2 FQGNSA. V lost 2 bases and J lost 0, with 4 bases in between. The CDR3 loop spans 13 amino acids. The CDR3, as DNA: TGTGCCAGCAGCTTAATATACCAAGAGACCCAGTACTTC. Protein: CASSLIYQETQYF.

CDR3 sequence (DNA): TGTGCCAGCAGTCCTAGCGGGAGGGCTTATTACGAGCAGTACTTC. Translating gives CASSPSGRAYYEQYF. The chain uses TRBV28 and TRBJ2-5; 12 bases align to TRBD2. With the DNA end fitting TRBJ2-7 better, the J assignment may be wrong. The CDR3 length is 15 residues. CDR1 and CDR2 from the germline V gene are MDHEN and SYDVKM.

The CDR3 loop is CASSFVGSGEGIGEQYF. The DNA for the CDR3 is TGTGCCAGCAGCTTCGTGGGGTCAGGGGAAGGAATTGGTGAGCAGTACTTC. The rearrangement joins TRBV7-9 to TRBJ2-7; maybe TRBD1 (6 bases). V was trimmed by 3 bases and J by 7 bases, leaving 25 bases between them. The germline gives CDR1 SEHNR, CDR2 FQNEAQ (reference sequence). The CDR3 runs to 17 residues.

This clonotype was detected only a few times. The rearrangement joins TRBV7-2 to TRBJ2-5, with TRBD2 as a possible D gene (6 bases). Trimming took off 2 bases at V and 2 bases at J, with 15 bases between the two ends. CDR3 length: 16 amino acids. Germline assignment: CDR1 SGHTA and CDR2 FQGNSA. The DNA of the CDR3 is TGTGCCAGCAGCTTAAATGCGGGGCTTTCACAAGAGACCCAGTACTTC. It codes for CASSLNAGLSQETQYF. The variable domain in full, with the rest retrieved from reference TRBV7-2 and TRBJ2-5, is GAGVSQSPSNKVTEKGKDVELRCDPISGHTALYWYRQSLGQGLEFLIYFQGNSAPDKSGLPSDRFSAERTGGSVSTLTIQRTQQEDSAVYLCASSLNAGLSQETQYFGPGTRLLVL.

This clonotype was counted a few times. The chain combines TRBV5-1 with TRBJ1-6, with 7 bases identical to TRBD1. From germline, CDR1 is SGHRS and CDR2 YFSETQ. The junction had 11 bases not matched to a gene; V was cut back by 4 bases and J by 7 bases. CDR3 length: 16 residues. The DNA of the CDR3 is TGCGCCAGCAGCGAAGCTACCGACAGGGTCAATTCACCCCTCCACTTT. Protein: CASSEATDRVNSPLHF.

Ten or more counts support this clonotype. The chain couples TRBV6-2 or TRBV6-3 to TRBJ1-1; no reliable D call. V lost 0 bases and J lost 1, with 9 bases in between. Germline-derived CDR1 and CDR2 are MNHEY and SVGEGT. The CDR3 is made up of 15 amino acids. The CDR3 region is CASSYSLGPNTEAFF. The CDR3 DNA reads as TGTGCCAGCAGTTACTCTCTAGGCCCGAACACTGAAGCTTTCTTT.

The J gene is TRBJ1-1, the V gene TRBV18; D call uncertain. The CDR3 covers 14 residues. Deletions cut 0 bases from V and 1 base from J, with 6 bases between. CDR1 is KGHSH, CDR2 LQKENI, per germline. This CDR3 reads CASSPPGANTEAFF. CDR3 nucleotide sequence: TGTGCCAGCTCACCACCGGGAGCGAACACTGAAGCTTTCTTT.

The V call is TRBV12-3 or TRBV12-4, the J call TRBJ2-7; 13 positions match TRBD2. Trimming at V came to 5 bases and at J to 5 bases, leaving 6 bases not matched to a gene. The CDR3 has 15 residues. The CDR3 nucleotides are TGTGCCAGCAGTGGGGGACTAGCGGGGAGGCACGAGCAGTACTTC. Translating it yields CASSGGLAGRHEQYF.

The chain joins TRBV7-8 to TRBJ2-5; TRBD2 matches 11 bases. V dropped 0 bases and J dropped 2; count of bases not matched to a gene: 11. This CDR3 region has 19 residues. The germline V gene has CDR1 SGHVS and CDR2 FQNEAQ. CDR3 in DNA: TGTGCCAGCAGCTTAGCCGGTAGCGGGAGGGCCGGTGGGCAAGAGACCCAGTACTTC. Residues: CASSLAGSGRAGGQETQYF.

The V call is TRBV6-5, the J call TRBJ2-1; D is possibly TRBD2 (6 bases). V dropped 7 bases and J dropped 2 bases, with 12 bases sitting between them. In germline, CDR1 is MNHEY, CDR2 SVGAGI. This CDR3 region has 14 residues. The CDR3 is CASTRGSPYNEQFF. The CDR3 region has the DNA TGTGCCAGCACCCGGGGGTCCCCCTACAATGAGCAGTTCTTC.

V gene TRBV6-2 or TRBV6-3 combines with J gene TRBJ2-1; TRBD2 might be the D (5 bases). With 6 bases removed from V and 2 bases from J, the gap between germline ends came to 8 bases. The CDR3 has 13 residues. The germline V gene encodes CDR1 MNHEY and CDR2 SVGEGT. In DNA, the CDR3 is TGTGCCAGCAGCCGACTAACCTACAATGAGCAGTTCTTC. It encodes CASSRLTYNEQFF.

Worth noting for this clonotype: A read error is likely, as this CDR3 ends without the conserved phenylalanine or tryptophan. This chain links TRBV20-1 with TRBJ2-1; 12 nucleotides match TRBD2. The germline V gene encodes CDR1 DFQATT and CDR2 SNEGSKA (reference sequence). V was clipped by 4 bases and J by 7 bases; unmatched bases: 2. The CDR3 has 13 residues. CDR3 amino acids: CSANLAGGNEQFS. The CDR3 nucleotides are TGCAGTGCTAATCTAGCGGGAGGGAATGAGCAGTTCTCC.

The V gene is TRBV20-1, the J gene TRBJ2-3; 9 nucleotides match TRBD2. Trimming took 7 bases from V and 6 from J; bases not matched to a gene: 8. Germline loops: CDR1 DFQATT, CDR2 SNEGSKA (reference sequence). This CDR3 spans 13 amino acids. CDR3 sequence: CSVRLAVPDTQYF. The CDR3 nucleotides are TGCAGTGTTCGACTAGCGGTCCCGGATACGCAGTATTTT.